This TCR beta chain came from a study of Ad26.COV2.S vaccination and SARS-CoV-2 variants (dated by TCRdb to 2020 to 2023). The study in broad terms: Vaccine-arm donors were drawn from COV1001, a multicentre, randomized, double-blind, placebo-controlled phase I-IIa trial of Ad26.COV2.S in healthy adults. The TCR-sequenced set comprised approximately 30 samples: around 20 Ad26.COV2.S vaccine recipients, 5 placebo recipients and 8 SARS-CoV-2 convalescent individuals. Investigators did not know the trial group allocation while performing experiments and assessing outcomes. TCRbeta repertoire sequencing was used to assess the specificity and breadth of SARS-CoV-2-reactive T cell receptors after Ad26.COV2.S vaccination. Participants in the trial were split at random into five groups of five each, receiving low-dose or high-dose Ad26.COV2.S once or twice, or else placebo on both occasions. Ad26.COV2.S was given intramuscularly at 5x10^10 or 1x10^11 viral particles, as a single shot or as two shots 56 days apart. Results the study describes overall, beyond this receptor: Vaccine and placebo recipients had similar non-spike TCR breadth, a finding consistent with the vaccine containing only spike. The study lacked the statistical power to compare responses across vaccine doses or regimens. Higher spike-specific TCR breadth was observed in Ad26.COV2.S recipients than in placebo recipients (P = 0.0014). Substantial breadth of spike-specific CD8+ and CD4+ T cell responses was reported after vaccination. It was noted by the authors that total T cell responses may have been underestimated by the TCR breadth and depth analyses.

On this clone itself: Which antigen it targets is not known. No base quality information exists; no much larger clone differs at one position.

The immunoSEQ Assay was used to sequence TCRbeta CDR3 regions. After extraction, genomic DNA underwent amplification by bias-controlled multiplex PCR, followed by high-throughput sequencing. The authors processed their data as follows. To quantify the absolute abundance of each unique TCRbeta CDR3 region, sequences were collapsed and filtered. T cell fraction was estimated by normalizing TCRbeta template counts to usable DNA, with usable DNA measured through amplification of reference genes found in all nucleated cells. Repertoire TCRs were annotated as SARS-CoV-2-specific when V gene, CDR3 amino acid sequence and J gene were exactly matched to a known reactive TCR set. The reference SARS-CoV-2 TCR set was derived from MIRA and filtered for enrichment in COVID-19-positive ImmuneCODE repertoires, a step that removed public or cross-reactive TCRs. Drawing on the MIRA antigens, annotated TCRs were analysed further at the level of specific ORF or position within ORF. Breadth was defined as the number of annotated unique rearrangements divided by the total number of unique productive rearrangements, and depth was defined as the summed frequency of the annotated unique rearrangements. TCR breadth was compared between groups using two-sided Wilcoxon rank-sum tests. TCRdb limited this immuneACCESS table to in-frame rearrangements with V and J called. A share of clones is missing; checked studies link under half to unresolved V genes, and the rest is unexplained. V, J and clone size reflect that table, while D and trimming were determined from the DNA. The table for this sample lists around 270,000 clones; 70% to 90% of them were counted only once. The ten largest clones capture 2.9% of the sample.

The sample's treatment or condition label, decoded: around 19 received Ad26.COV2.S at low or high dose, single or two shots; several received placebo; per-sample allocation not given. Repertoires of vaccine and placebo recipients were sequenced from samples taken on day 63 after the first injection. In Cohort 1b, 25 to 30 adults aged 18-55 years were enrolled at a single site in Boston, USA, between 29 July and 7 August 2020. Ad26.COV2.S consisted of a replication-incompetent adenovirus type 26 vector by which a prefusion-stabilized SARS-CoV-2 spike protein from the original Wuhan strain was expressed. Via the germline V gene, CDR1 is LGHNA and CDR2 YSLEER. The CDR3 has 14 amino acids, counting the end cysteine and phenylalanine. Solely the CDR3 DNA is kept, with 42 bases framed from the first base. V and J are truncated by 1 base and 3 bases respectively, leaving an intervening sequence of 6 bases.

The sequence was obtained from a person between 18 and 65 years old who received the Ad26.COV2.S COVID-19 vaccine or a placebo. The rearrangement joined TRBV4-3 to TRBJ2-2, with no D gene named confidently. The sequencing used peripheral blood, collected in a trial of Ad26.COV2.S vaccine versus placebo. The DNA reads TGCGCCAGCAGCCAAGTAGTATACACCGGGGAGCTGTTTTTT. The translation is CASSQVVYTGELFF.